What follows are 4 T cell receptor beta chains derived from one specimen sequenced in a study of graft-versus-host responses after intestinal transplantation. These receptors have no known antigen. Method: immunoSEQ multiplex PCR; TCRdb's copy keeps in-frame clones and lacks some. The top ten hold roughly 0.2% of the sample, which has roughly 120,000 clones, 90% seen once. This specimen consisted of unstimulated CD4+ T cells sorted from spleen or lymph node cells, obtained before intestinal transplant. These receptors were collected from a human donor who received an intestinal transplant.

The gene calls are TRBV6-1 and TRBJ2-6; D remains ambiguous. Germline V gene data show CDR1 as MNHNS and CDR2 as SASEGT. The CDR3 sequence is 11 residues long. CDR3 in amino acids: CVASGANVLTF. The CDR3 DNA reads as TGTGTGGCCTCTGGGGCCAACGTCCTGACTTTC.

V and J are TRBV5-4 and TRBJ1-3; 7 bases align to TRBD1. J gave up 0 bases and V 4 bases, and 7 bases lay outside the gene matches. The germline V gene has CDR1 SGHNT and CDR2 YYREEE (reference sequence). The CDR3 is 16 amino acids. The CDR3 DNA sequence: TGTGCCAGCAGCCGCGGGACAGTATTCTCTGGAAACACCATATATTTT. Protein: CASSRGTVFSGNTIYF.

V gene TRBV25-1 combines with J gene TRBJ1-2, with D perhaps matching TRBD1 (5 bases). The CDR3 has 11 residues. The V gene's germline CDR1 is MGHDK and CDR2 SYGVNS. Trimming shortened V by 6 bases and J by 12 bases, and 14 bases separated the two germline ends. The CDR3 region has the DNA TGTGCCAGCAGCCAAGGACTAGGGGACACCTTC. It specifies CASSQGLGDTF.

This sequence joins TRBV6-1 and TRBJ1-3, with D perhaps matching TRBD1 (5 bases). V shed 7 bases and J shed 0 bases, with 13 bases lying between them. Germline V gene lookup returns CDR1 MNHNS and CDR2 SASEGT. The CDR3 covers 15 residues. The CDR3 here is CASTSTGFSGNTIYF. DNA of the CDR3: TGTGCCAGCACCTCAACAGGTTTCTCTGGAAACACCATATATTTT.